The 7 T cell receptor beta chains given below trace back to one sample, sequenced in a study of shared clonotypes between healthy human individuals. Data came from immunoSEQ multiplex PCR; TCRdb stores just in-frame clones and leaves some out. The sample has approximately 740,000 clones; approximately 92% are singletons. CD45RO-negative, CCR7-selected cells formed the naive CD8 fraction, which excluded terminally differentiated effector memory CD45RA+ cells. Source material: naive CD8+ T cells sorted from blood. The receptors shown here come from a man aged 25-45 years in good health.

The chain uses TRBV27 and TRBJ2-1; 10 nucleotides align to TRBD2. With V trimmed by 7 bases and J by 4 bases, 7 bases remained unmatched. Germline loops: CDR1 MNHEY, CDR2 SMNVEV (reference sequence). The CDR3 consists of 15 residues. In DNA, the CDR3 is TGTGCCAGCACCTCTCGACTAGCGGGTTACAATGAGCAGTTCTTC. Residues: CASTSRLAGYNEQFF.

V gene TRBV15 combines with J gene TRBJ1-1, with 7 positions matching TRBD1. In germline, CDR1 is LNHNV, CDR2 YYDKDF (reference sequence). V lost 1 base and J lost 5; bases outside the gene matches: 1. The CDR3 contains 13 residues. Here the CDR3 reads CATSRARGTEAFF. CDR3 nucleotide sequence: TGTGCCACCAGCAGAGCCAGGGGGACTGAAGCTTTCTTT.

This chain connects TRBV15 to TRBJ2-2; TRBD1 matches 7 bases. Germline V gene sequence: CDR1 LNHNV, CDR2 YYDKDF (reference sequence). The CDR3 loop spans 16 amino acids. Trimming removed 10 bases from V and 0 bases from J; junction bases left unmatched: 11. CDR3 sequence reads: CAIDREFNSNTGELFF. CDR3 coding DNA: TGTGCCATCGACAGGGAATTTAATTCGAACACCGGGGAGCTGTTTTTT.

V gene TRBV14 combines with J gene TRBJ2-5, with TRBD2 identical over 12 bases. The CDR3 runs 15 residues. V trimming: 6 bases; J trimming: 4 bases; junction bases outside the gene matches: 6. Per the germline V gene, CDR1 is SGHDN and CDR2 is FVKESK. The CDR3 DNA is TGTGCCAGCAGTTATCTAGCGGGAGGGCCAGAGACCCAGTACTTC. It specifies CASSYLAGGPETQYF.

The chain joins TRBV13 to TRBJ2-7; 14 bases fit TRBD2. The V gene end was trimmed by 5 bases and the J gene end by 6 bases; junction bases not matched to a gene: 3. Germline V gene data show CDR1 as PRHDT and CDR2 as FYEKMQ (reference sequence). The CDR3 length is 14 residues. CDR3 sequence reads: CASSKGLAGGEQYF. As DNA, the CDR3 is TGTGCCAGCAGCAAAGGACTAGCGGGAGGCGAGCAGTACTTC. The full variable domain, in which reference TRBV13 and TRBJ2-7 provide the parts outside the CDR3, is AAGVIQSPRHLIKEKRETATLKCYPIPRHDTVYWYQQGPGQDPQFLISFYEKMQSDKGSIPDRFSAQQFSDYHSELNMSSLELGDSALYFCASSKGLAGGEQYFGPGTRLTVT.

Only a few counts were recorded for this clone. This specimen includes other DNA sequences encoding the same CDR3. This chain joins TRBV7-9 and TRBJ2-1; D not resolved. This CDR3 is built from 13 residues. Germline assignment: CDR1 SEHNR and CDR2 FQNEAQ (reference sequence). Between the trimmed V and J ends, which lost 5 bases and 4 bases, there was a span of 9 bases. The CDR3 nucleotides read TGTGCCAGCAGCCCGCCCCGGTACAATGAGCAGTTCTTC. Protein product: CASSPPRYNEQFF.

V gene TRBV10-1 combines with J gene TRBJ2-3; D unresolved. Germline lookup yields CDR1 WNHNN and CDR2 SYGVQD (reference sequence). The length of the CDR3 is 13 residues. Trimming pared 6 bases from V and 3 bases from J, leaving 10 bases between. CDR3 region: CASSERTTDTQYF. For the CDR3, the DNA is TGCGCCAGCAGCGAAAGGACGACAGATACGCAGTATTTT.